These T cell receptor beta chains were read from a single sample in a study of cytomegalovirus exposure and HLA in healthy donors. Assay used: immunoSEQ multiplex PCR; TCRdb lists only in-frame clones, some missing. The sample lists 130,000 to 150,000 clones, 78% seen once, with 2.5% to 3.5% in the top ten. Sample: PBMCs. The receptors derive from a female donor in good health and CMV-seronegative. Each CDR3 is given with its conserved first and last residue. A D gene is named only where the DNA matches it firmly. Size is stated for part of the rows, as once, few or many counts, or as a class when the clone is expanded.

v_call: TRBV6-1; clone_size: few; d_call: NA; j_call: TRBJ1-5; cdr3_aa: CASRDSLNQPQHF; cdr3_nt: TGTGCCAGCAGGGACAGCTTGAATCAGCCCCAGCATTTT
v_call: TRBV4-2; clone_size: NA; d_call: NA; j_call: TRBJ2-1; cdr3_aa: CASSQDKGGYNEQFF; cdr3_nt: TGTGCCAGCAGCCAAGATAAGGGAGGCTACAATGAGCAGTTCTTC
v_call: TRBV18; clone_size: NA; d_call: NA; j_call: TRBJ2-7; cdr3_aa: CASSPRQATHEQYF; cdr3_nt: TGTGCCAGCTCCCCCAGACAGGCCACGCACGAGCAGTACTTC
v_call: TRBV6-6; clone_size: NA; d_call: NA; j_call: TRBJ2-1; cdr3_aa: CASNDSPYNEQFF; cdr3_nt: TGTGCCAGCAACGACAGCCCCTACAATGAGCAGTTCTTC
v_call: TRBV19; clone_size: once; d_call: NA; j_call: TRBJ1-5; cdr3_aa: CASSILPTGIEPQHF; cdr3_nt: TGTGCCAGTAGTATTCTTCCGACAGGTATCGAGCCCCAGCATTTT
v_call: TRBV6-1; clone_size: NA; d_call: TRBD1; j_call: TRBJ1-6; cdr3_aa: CASMDRGVTNSPLHF; cdr3_nt: TGTGCCAGCATGGACAGGGGAGTGACTAATTCACCCCTCCACTTT
v_call: TRBV5-1; clone_size: NA; d_call: NA; j_call: TRBJ1-1; cdr3_aa: CASSLGDRREAFF; cdr3_nt: TGCGCCAGCAGCTTGGGAGACAGGCGGGAAGCTTTCTTT
v_call: TRBV6-1; clone_size: NA; d_call: NA; j_call: TRBJ2-2; cdr3_aa: CASSERGSLGELFF; cdr3_nt: TGTGCCAGCAGTGAAAGGGGGAGTTTAGGGGAGCTGTTTTTT
v_call: TRBV5-4; clone_size: NA; d_call: TRBD1; j_call: TRBJ2-2; cdr3_aa: CASSSGQGNTGELFF; cdr3_nt: TGTGCCAGCAGCTCCGGACAGGGGAACACCGGGGAGCTGTTTTTT
v_call: TRBV5-1; clone_size: NA; d_call: NA; j_call: TRBJ1-3; cdr3_aa: CASSFSGSGSGNTIYF; cdr3_nt: TGCGCCAGCAGCTTTTCAGGGTCCGGCTCTGGAAACACCATATATTTT
v_call: TRBV15; clone_size: NA; d_call: NA; j_call: TRBJ1-3; cdr3_aa: CATLRGGDGNTIYF; cdr3_nt: TGTGCCACCCTTAGGGGGGGGGATGGAAACACCATATATTTT
v_call: TRBV5-1; clone_size: NA; d_call: TRBD1; j_call: TRBJ1-4; cdr3_aa: CASSPQGQRPEKLFF; cdr3_nt: TGCGCCAGCAGCCCCCAGGGACAGCGGCCGGAAAAACTGTTTTTT
v_call: TRBV2; clone_size: NA; d_call: TRBD1; j_call: TRBJ1-1; cdr3_aa: CASWDSGVRTEAFF; cdr3_nt: TGTGCCAGCTGGGACAGTGGGGTTAGGACTGAAGCTTTCTTT
v_call: TRBV28; clone_size: once; d_call: TRBD1; j_call: TRBJ1-6; cdr3_aa: CASSPHRTGRSPLHF; cdr3_nt: TGTGCCAGCAGTCCACACCGGACAGGGAGGTCACCCCTCCACTTT
v_call: TRBV27; clone_size: NA; d_call: NA; j_call: TRBJ2-7; cdr3_aa: CASSVAYEQYF; cdr3_nt: TGTGCCAGCAGCGTCGCCTACGAGCAGTACTTC
v_call: TRBV9; clone_size: few; d_call: NA; j_call: TRBJ1-6; cdr3_aa: CASSVAPTDNSPLHF; cdr3_nt: TGTGCCAGCAGCGTAGCTCCAACAGATAATTCACCCCTCCACTTT
v_call: TRBV7-7; clone_size: NA; d_call: TRBD1; j_call: TRBJ2-7; cdr3_aa: CASSFLNRGTQLPNEQYF; cdr3_nt: TGTGCTAGCAGCTTCCTGAACAGGGGGACCCAGCTTCCTAACGAGCAGTACTTC
v_call: TRBV27; clone_size: NA; d_call: TRBD1; j_call: TRBJ1-2; cdr3_aa: CASSFLPGQGEDYGYTF; cdr3_nt: TGTGCCAGCAGTTTCCTCCCGGGACAGGGTGAGGACTATGGCTACACCTTC
v_call: TRBV7-8; clone_size: NA; d_call: NA; j_call: TRBJ1-5; cdr3_aa: CASSLSTALLSNQPQHF; cdr3_nt: TGTGCCAGCAGCTTATCGACAGCCTTACTTAGCAATCAGCCCCAGCATTTT
v_call: TRBV11-2; clone_size: NA; d_call: TRBD1; j_call: TRBJ2-7; cdr3_aa: CASSLVGQGLGEQYF; cdr3_nt: TGTGCCAGCAGCTTAGTGGGACAGGGGCTGGGAGAGCAGTACTTC
v_call: TRBV10-3; clone_size: NA; d_call: TRBD1; j_call: TRBJ1-2; cdr3_aa: CAISYGQGANYGYTF; cdr3_nt: TGTGCCATCAGTTATGGACAGGGGGCTAACTATGGCTACACCTTC
v_call: TRBV7-9; clone_size: few; d_call: NA; j_call: TRBJ2-5; cdr3_aa: CASSHGGGAQETQYF; cdr3_nt: TGTGCCAGCAGCCATGGCGGAGGGGCCCAAGAGACCCAGTACTTC
v_call: TRBV30; clone_size: few; d_call: NA; j_call: TRBJ1-1; cdr3_aa: CAWSPGTMNTEAFF; cdr3_nt: TGTGCCTGGAGTCCCGGGACAATGAACACTGAAGCTTTCTTT
v_call: TRBV18; clone_size: NA; d_call: NA; j_call: TRBJ2-5; cdr3_aa: CASSPKLRNIETQYF; cdr3_nt: TGTGCCAGCTCACCGAAACTTCGTAATATAGAGACCCAGTACTTC
v_call: TRBV5-1; clone_size: few; d_call: NA; j_call: TRBJ2-7; cdr3_aa: CASSLVTGEYEQYF; cdr3_nt: TGCGCCAGCAGCTTGGTGACGGGGGAGTACGAGCAGTACTTC
v_call: TRBV5-4; clone_size: NA; d_call: TRBD1; j_call: TRBJ2-7; cdr3_aa: CASSLKTGGERDEQYF; cdr3_nt: TGTGCCAGCAGCTTGAAGACAGGGGGAGAACGGGACGAGCAGTACTTC
v_call: TRBV14; clone_size: few; d_call: NA; j_call: TRBJ1-3; cdr3_aa: CASSKLQGNTIYF; cdr3_nt: TGTGCCAGCAGCAAATTACAGGGAAACACCATATATTTT
v_call: TRBV28; clone_size: NA; d_call: NA; j_call: TRBJ2-7; cdr3_aa: CASSFLEEQYF; cdr3_nt: TGTGCCAGCAGTTTTCTTGAGGAGCAGTACTTC
v_call: TRBV30; clone_size: NA; d_call: NA; j_call: TRBJ1-5; cdr3_aa: CAGQFSNQPQHF; cdr3_nt: TGTGCCGGACAGTTTAGCAATCAGCCCCAGCATTTT
v_call: TRBV6-5; clone_size: NA; d_call: TRBD1; j_call: TRBJ2-1; cdr3_aa: CASNSRDRGFKEQFF; cdr3_nt: TGTGCCAGCAATTCTCGGGACAGGGGTTTCAAAGAGCAGTTCTTC
v_call: TRBV7-9; clone_size: NA; d_call: TRBD2; j_call: TRBJ2-5; cdr3_aa: CASSFSGGQETQYF; cdr3_nt: TGTGCCAGCAGCTTTTCGGGGGGCCAAGAGACCCAGTACTTC
v_call: TRBV7-8; clone_size: NA; d_call: NA; j_call: TRBJ2-2; cdr3_aa: CASSSYTGELFF; cdr3_nt: TGTGCCAGCAGCTCGTACACCGGGGAGCTGTTTTTT
v_call: TRBV6-6; clone_size: NA; d_call: NA; j_call: TRBJ1-1; cdr3_aa: CASSYPRGEGTEAFF; cdr3_nt: TGTGCCAGCAGTTACCCCAGGGGCGAGGGCACTGAAGCTTTCTTT
v_call: TRBV5-6; clone_size: NA; d_call: NA; j_call: TRBJ1-1; cdr3_aa: CASSSLRGPEAFF; cdr3_nt: TGTGCCAGCAGTTCGCTCAGGGGCCCTGAAGCTTTCTTT
v_call: TRBV19; clone_size: NA; d_call: NA; j_call: TRBJ1-5; cdr3_aa: CASSMAQAQPQHF; cdr3_nt: TGTGCCAGTAGTATGGCACAGGCCCAGCCCCAGCATTTT
v_call: TRBV11-2; clone_size: few; d_call: NA; j_call: TRBJ2-1; cdr3_aa: CASTPLGAAYNEQFF; cdr3_nt: TGTGCCAGCACCCCGTTGGGGGCTGCCTACAATGAGCAGTTCTTC
v_call: TRBV9; clone_size: NA; d_call: TRBD2; j_call: TRBJ2-5; cdr3_aa: CASSRSGGSGETQYF; cdr3_nt: TGTGCCAGCAGCCGTAGCGGGGGGTCGGGGGAGACCCAGTACTTC
v_call: TRBV11-1; clone_size: once; d_call: TRBD1; j_call: TRBJ1-5; cdr3_aa: CASSLDSGTDQPQHF; cdr3_nt: TGTGCCAGCAGCTTGGACTCCGGGACAGATCAGCCCCAGCATTTT
v_call: TRBV18; clone_size: NA; d_call: TRBD2; j_call: TRBJ2-1; cdr3_aa: CASSPPLVGTSGGIDNEQFF; cdr3_nt: TGTGCCAGCTCACCACCCTTGGTCGGGACTAGCGGGGGGATTGACAATGAGCAGTTCTTC
v_call: TRBV5-1; clone_size: NA; d_call: NA; j_call: TRBJ1-2; cdr3_aa: CASSLLPGDGAGYTF; cdr3_nt: TGCGCCAGCAGCTTGCTCCCGGGGGATGGTGCTGGCTACACCTTC
v_call: TRBV4-1; clone_size: few; d_call: NA; j_call: TRBJ2-7; cdr3_aa: CASSHSTGAYEQYF; cdr3_nt: TGCGCCAGCAGCCACAGCACAGGAGCCTACGAGCAGTACTTC
v_call: TRBV9; clone_size: once; d_call: NA; j_call: TRBJ1-1; cdr3_aa: CASSPHHRTEAFF; cdr3_nt: TGTGCCAGCAGCCCTCATCACAGAACTGAAGCTTTCTTT
v_call: TRBV6-1; clone_size: NA; d_call: TRBD2; j_call: TRBJ2-7; cdr3_aa: CASTPSGGPPREQYF; cdr3_nt: TGTGCCAGCACCCCTAGCGGGGGCCCCCCTAGGGAGCAGTACTTC
v_call: TRBV27; clone_size: NA; d_call: NA; j_call: TRBJ1-2; cdr3_aa: CASRLNQNSNYGYPF; cdr3_nt: TGTGCCAGCCGTTTAAACCAGAACTCTAACTATGGCTACCCCTTC
v_call: TRBV11-2; clone_size: NA; d_call: TRBD1; j_call: TRBJ2-7; cdr3_aa: CASSWDRGSFYEQYF; cdr3_nt: TGTGCCAGCAGCTGGGACAGGGGGAGTTTCTACGAGCAGTACTTC
v_call: TRBV6-1; clone_size: NA; d_call: NA; j_call: TRBJ2-7; cdr3_aa: CASSRTATSYEQYF; cdr3_nt: TGTGCCAGCAGTCGGACAGCTACCTCCTACGAGCAGTACTTC
v_call: TRBV15; clone_size: NA; d_call: NA; j_call: TRBJ1-4; cdr3_aa: CATSRDSNKVEKLFF; cdr3_nt: TGTGCCACCAGCAGAGATAGCAACAAAGTTGAAAAACTGTTTTTT
v_call: TRBV5-1; clone_size: NA; d_call: TRBD2; j_call: TRBJ2-2; cdr3_aa: CASSFGLAGGRTGELFF; cdr3_nt: TGCGCCAGCAGCTTCGGACTAGCGGGGGGGCGTACCGGGGAGCTGTTTTTT
v_call: TRBV28; clone_size: NA; d_call: TRBD2; j_call: TRBJ2-3; cdr3_aa: CASSRLAGITDTQYF; cdr3_nt: TGTGCCAGCAGTCGACTAGCGGGAATCACAGATACGCAGTATTTT
v_call: TRBV5-1; clone_size: NA; d_call: TRBD2; j_call: TRBJ2-1; cdr3_aa: CASSLVAGGPSNEQFF; cdr3_nt: TGCGCCAGCAGCTTGGTAGCGGGGGGGCCAAGCAATGAGCAGTTCTTC
v_call: TRBV5-1; clone_size: NA; d_call: NA; j_call: TRBJ1-2; cdr3_aa: CASSLLGADYGYPF; cdr3_nt: TGCGCCAGCAGCTTACTGGGTGCTGACTATGGCTACCCCTTC
v_call: TRBV4-1; clone_size: once; d_call: TRBD2; j_call: TRBJ2-7; cdr3_aa: CASSPGLAGVEQYF; cdr3_nt: TGCGCCAGCAGCCCGGGACTAGCGGGAGTCGAGCAGTACTTC
v_call: TRBV7-8; clone_size: few; d_call: NA; j_call: TRBJ2-7; cdr3_aa: CASSPPGAYEQYF; cdr3_nt: TGTGCCAGCAGCCCCCCCGGGGCCTACGAGCAGTACTTC
v_call: TRBV30; clone_size: NA; d_call: NA; j_call: TRBJ1-3; cdr3_aa: CAWSVPYEGRNTIYF; cdr3_nt: TGTGCCTGGAGTGTCCCGTACGAGGGGAGGAACACCATATATTTT
v_call: TRBV27; clone_size: NA; d_call: NA; j_call: TRBJ1-5; cdr3_aa: CASSLRYNQPQHF; cdr3_nt: TGTGCCAGCAGTTTACGGTACAATCAGCCCCAGCATTTT
v_call: TRBV7-9; clone_size: NA; d_call: TRBD1; j_call: TRBJ1-2; cdr3_aa: CASSFFRGTVSNYGYTF; cdr3_nt: TGTGCCAGCAGCTTTTTCAGGGGGACTGTTTCTAACTATGGCTACACCTTC
v_call: TRBV28; clone_size: NA; d_call: TRBD1; j_call: TRBJ1-5; cdr3_aa: CAGTQGSNQPQHF; cdr3_nt: TGTGCCGGGACACAGGGGAGCAATCAGCCCCAGCATTTT
v_call: TRBV5-1; clone_size: NA; d_call: TRBD1; j_call: TRBJ2-2; cdr3_aa: CASKNPGQPVAGELFF; cdr3_nt: TGCGCCAGCAAAAATCCGGGACAGCCGGTTGCCGGGGAGCTGTTTTTT
v_call: TRBV5-4; clone_size: few; d_call: NA; j_call: TRBJ1-1; cdr3_aa: CASSSGQAEAFF; cdr3_nt: TGTGCCAGCAGCTCCGGACAAGCCGAAGCTTTCTTT
v_call: TRBV6-5; clone_size: once; d_call: NA; j_call: TRBJ1-5; cdr3_aa: CASSSDWAKQPQHF; cdr3_nt: TGTGCCAGCAGCTCGGACTGGGCCAAACAGCCCCAGCATTTT